This T cell receptor beta chain came from a study of beta chain features in type 1 diabetes. Overall study findings and caveats: Whether HLA type affects TCRB rearrangement stayed undetermined in the present work. Shortening that was moderate but significant affected the TCRB CDR3s of Type 1 diabetes patients in all four CD4+ subsets. Patients' naive, central memory and regulatory TCRB repertoires appeared more alike than those of healthy donors.

Every bit of the isolated RNA underwent reverse transcription, so sequencing read expressed TCRB transcripts. The table came from immunoSEQ multiplex PCR; TCRdb's copy has only in-frame clones and leaves some out. The data show 300,000 to 400,000 clones, around a tenth seen once. Germline V CDR1 and CDR2: SGHVS, FNYEAQ. The CDR3 covers 16 residues. V lost 1 base and J lost 9; bases outside the gene matches: 11. As to this clone: Its specificity is not known.

A CD45RO/CCR7/CD25/CD127/CD95/CD27 panel sorted naive, central memory, regulatory and stem cell-like memory CD4+ cells. The specimen was central memory CD4+ T cells from blood. This receptor was taken from a man aged 25 to 45 with type 1 diabetes. The chain recombines TRBV7-6 with TRBJ2-3, with 9 bases aligning to TRBD2. The CDR3 nucleotides are TGTGCCAGCAGCTTAGATGTCGGCGGGAGGGCCGGGACGCAGTATTTT. The encoded protein is CASSLDVGGRAGTQYF. Filled out from reference TRBV7-6 and TRBJ2-3, the complete variable domain reads GAGVSQSPRYKVTKRGQDVALRCDPISGHVSLYWYRQALGQGPEFLTYFNYEAQQDKSGLPNDRFSAERPEGSISTLTIQRTEQRDSAMYRCASSLDVGGRAGTQYFGPGTRLTVL.